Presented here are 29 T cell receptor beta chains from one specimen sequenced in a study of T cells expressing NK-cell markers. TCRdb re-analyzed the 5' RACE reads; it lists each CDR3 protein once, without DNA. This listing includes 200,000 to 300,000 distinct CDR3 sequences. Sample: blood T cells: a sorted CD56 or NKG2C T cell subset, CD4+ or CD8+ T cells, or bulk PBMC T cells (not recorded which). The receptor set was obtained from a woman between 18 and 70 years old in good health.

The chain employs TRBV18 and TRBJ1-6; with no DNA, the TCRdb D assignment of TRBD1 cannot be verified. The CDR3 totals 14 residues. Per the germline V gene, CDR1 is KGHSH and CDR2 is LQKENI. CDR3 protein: CASSPTRTGSVLHF.

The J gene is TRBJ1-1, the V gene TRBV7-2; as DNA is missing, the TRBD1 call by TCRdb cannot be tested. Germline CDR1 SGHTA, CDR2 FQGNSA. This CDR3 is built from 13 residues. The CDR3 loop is CASAGQGNTEAFF.

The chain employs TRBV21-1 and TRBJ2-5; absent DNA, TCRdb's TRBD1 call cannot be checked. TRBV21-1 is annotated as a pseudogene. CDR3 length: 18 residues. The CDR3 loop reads CASSSDRWDRGAQETQYF.

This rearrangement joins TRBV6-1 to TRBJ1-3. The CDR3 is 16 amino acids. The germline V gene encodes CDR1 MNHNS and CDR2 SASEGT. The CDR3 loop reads CASTKGKQWSGNTIYF.

The CDR3 sequence: CASSQERVVTPGYNEQFF. This rearrangement joins TRBV4-2 to TRBJ2-1; TCRdb's assignment of TRBD1 cannot be checked, as there is no DNA. The CDR3 sequence is 18 residues long. Germline lookup yields CDR1 LGHNA and CDR2 YNFKEQ.

CDR3 protein: CASSPPGLGSYEQYF. J is TRBJ2-7 and V is TRBV6-1; the D gene TCRdb calls, TRBD2, cannot be checked with no DNA. There are 15 residues in the CDR3. CDR1 and CDR2 (germline): MNHNS, SASEGT.

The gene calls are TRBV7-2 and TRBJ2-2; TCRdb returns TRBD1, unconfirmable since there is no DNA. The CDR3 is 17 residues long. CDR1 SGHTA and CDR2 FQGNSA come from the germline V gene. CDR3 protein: CASSKDPRAPGTGELFF.

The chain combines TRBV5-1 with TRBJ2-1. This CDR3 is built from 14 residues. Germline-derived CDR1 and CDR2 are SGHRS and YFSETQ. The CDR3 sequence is CATSAGQPYNEQFF.

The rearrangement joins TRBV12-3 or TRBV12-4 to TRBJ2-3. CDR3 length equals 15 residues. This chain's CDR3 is CASSLGASNSDTQYF.

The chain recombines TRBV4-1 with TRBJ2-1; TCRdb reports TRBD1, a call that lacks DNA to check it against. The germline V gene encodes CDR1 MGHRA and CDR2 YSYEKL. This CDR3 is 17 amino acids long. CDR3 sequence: CATQEGGVAGSYNEQFF.

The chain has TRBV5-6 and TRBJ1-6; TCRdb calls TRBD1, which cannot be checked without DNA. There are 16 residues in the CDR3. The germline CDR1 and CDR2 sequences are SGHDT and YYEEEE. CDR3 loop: CASSSDRGRDDSPLHF.

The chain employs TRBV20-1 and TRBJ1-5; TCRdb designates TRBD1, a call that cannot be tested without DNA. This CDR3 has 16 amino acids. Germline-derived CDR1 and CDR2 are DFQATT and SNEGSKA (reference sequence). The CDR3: CSARDRVLYSNQPQHF.

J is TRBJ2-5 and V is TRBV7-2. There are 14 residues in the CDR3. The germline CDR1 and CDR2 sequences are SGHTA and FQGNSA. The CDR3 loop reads CASSLGTRMETQYF.

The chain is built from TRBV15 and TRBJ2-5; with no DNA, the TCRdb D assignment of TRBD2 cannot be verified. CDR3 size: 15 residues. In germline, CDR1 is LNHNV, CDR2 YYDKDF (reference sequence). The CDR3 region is CATSRLAGEQETQYF.

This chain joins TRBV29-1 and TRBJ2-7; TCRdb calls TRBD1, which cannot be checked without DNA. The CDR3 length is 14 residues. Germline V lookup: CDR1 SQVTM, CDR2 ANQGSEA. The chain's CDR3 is CSVGPTGASYEQYF.

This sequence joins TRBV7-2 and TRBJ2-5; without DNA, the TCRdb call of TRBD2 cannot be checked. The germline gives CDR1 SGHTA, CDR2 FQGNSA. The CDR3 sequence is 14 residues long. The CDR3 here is CASSRSGFRETQYF.

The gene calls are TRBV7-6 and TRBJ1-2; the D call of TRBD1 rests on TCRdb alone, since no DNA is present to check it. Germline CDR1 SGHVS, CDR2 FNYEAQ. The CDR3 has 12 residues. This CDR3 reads CASSSRDYGYTF.

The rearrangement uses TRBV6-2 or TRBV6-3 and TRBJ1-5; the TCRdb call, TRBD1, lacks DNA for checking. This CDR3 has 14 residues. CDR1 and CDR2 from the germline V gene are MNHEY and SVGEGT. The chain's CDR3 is CASSYDSPNQPQHF.

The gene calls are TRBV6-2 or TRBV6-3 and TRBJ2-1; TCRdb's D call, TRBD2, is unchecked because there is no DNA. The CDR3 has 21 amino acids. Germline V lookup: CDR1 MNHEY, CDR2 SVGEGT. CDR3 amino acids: CASSYPAKATDHDSSYNEQFF.

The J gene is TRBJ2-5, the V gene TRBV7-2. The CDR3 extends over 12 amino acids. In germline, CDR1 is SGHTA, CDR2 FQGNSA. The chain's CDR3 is CASSYYQETQYF.

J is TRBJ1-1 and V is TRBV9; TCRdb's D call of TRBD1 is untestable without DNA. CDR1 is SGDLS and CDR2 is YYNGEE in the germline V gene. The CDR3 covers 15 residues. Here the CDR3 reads CASSIPGQGGTEAFF.

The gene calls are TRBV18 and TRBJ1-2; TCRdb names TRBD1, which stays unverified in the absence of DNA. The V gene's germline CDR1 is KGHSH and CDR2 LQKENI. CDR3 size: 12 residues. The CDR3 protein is CASSEDRHGYTF.

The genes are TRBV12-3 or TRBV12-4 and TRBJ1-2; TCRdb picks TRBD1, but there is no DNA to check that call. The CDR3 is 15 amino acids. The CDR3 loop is CASSLKSGGTYGYTF.

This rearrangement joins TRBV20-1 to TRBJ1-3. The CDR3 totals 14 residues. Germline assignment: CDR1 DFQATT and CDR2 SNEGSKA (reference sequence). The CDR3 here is CSASDRRSGNTIYF.

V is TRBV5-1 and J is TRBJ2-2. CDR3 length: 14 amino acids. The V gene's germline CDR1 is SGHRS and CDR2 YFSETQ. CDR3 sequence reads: CASSLTVNTGELFF. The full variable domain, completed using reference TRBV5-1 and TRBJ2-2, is KAGVTQTPRYLIKTRGQQVTLSCSPISGHRSVSWYQQTPGQGLQFLFEYFSETQRNKGNFPGRFSGRQFSNSRSEMNVSTLELGDSALYLCASSLTVNTGELFFGEGSRLTVL.

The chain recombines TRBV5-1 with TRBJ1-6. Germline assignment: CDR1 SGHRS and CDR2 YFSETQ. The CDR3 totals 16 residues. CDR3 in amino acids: CASSLGASSYNSPLHF.

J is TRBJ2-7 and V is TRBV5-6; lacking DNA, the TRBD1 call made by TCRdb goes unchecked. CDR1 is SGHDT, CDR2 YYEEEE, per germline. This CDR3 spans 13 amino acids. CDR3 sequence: CASSDRGLGEQYF.

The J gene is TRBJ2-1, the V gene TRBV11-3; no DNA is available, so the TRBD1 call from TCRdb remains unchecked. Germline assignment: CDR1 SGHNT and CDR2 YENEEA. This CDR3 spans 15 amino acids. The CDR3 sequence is CASSSRGFPLNEQFF.

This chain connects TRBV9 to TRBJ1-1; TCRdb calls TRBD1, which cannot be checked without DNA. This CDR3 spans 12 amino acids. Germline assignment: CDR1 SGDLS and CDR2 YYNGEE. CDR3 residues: CASGQGYTEAFF.